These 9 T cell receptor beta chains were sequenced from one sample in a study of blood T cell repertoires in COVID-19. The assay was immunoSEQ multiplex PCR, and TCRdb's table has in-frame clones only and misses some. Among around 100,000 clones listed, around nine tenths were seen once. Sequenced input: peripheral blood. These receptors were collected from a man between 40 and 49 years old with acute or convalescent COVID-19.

CDR3 sequence: CAINDRGLGGYTF. DNA for the CDR3: TGTGCCATCAATGACAGGGGCTTAGGAGGCTACACCTTC. The V and J genes are TRBV10-3 and TRBJ1-2; 8 positions agree with TRBD1. The CDR3 consists of 13 residues. Germline V gene sequence: CDR1 ENHRY, CDR2 SYGVKD. The V gene end was trimmed by 7 bases and the J gene end by 8 bases; junction bases not matched to a gene: 9.

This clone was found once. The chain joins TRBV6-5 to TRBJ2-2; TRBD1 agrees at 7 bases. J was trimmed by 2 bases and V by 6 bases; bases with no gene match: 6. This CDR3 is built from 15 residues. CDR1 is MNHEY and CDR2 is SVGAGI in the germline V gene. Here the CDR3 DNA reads TGTGCCAGCAGCCTTGACAGGGTAAACACCGGGGAGCTGTTTTTT. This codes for CASSLDRVNTGELFF.

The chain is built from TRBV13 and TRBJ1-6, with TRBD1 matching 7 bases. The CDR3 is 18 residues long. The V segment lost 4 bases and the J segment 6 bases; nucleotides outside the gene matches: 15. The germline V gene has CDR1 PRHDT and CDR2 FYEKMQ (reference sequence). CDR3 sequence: CASSSLLDRELGNSPLHF. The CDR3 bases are TGTGCCAGCAGCTCTCTTCTCGACAGGGAACTTGGTAATTCACCCCTCCACTTT.

In DNA form, the CDR3 reads TGTGCCAGCAGCCAAGGCAGGCATAATGAAAAACTGTTTTTT. Its protein is CASSQGRHNEKLFF. The chain recombines TRBV14 with TRBJ1-4; D is unclear. Between the trimmed V and J ends, which lost 1 base and 4 bases, there was a span of 7 bases. CDR3 length: 14 amino acids. CDR1 and CDR2 (germline): SGHDN, FVKESK. The full variable domain, completed using reference TRBV14 and TRBJ1-4, is EAGVTQFPSHSVIEKGQTVTLRCDPISGHDNLYWYRRVMGKEIKFLLHFVKESKQDESGMPNNRFLAERTGGTYSTLKVQPAELEDSGVYFCASSQGRHNEKLFFGSGTQLSVL.

The DNA of the CDR3 is TGTGCCAGTAGTCGGGACGGGGACAGTGATTCACCCCTCCACTTT. It translates to CASSRDGDSDSPLHF. V is TRBV19 and J is TRBJ1-6; 7 bases match TRBD1. The CDR3 contains 15 residues. Germline V gene lookup returns CDR1 LNHDA and CDR2 SQIVND (reference sequence). V lost 5 bases to trimming and J lost 8 bases; unmatched junction nucleotides: 9. The complete variable domain, with remaining parts taken from reference TRBV19 and TRBJ1-6, reads DGGITQSPKYLFRKEGQNVTLSCEQNLNHDAMYWYRQDPGQGLRLIYYSQIVNDFQKGDIAEGYSVSREKKESFPLTVTSAQKNPTAFYLCASSRDGDSDSPLHFGNGTRLTVT.

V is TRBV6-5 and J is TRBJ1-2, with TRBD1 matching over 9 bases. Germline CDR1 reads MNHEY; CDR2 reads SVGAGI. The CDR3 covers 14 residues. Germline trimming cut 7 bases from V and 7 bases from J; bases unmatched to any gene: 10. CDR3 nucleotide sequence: TGTGCCAGCACCAGGACAGGGGAGTTGCCTGGCTACACCTTC. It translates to CASTRTGELPGYTF.

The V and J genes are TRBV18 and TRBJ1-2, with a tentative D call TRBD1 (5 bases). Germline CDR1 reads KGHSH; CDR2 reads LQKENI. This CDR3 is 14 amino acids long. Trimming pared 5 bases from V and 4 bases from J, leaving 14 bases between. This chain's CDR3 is CASSVGREGYGYTF. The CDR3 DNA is TGTGCCAGCTCAGTCGGCAGGGAAGGCTATGGCTACACCTTC.

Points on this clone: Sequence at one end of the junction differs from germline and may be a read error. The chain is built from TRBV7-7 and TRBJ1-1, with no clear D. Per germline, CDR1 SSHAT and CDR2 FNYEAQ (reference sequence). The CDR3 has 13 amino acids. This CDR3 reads CASSSQMNTEAFF. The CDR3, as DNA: TGTGCTAGCAGCTCTCAGATGAACACTGAAGCTTTCTTT.

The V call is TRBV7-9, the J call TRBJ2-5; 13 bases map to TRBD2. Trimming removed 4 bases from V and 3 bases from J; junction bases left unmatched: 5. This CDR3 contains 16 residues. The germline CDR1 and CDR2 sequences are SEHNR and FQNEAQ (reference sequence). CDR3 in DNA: TGTGCCAGCAGCTCAGGACTAGCGGGAGAGAAAGAGACCCAGTACTTC. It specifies CASSSGLAGEKETQYF.